This entry lists 26 T cell receptor beta chains sequenced from one sample in a study of early T cells in non-severe SARS-CoV-2 infection. Using its own MiXCR run on the 5' RACE reads, TCRdb lists one record per CDR3 protein. The sample lists 25,000 to 35,000 distinct CDR3 sequences; 5% to 5.5% were seen once. Sequencing was done on a sample of whole blood. The receptor set was obtained from an adult who was a healthcare worker with PCR-confirmed SARS-CoV-2 infection or an uninfected control (not recorded which).

This clonotype was seen many times. The rearrangement joins TRBV4-2 to TRBJ1-6; D not resolved. Germline lookup yields CDR1 LGHNA and CDR2 YNFKEQ. Deletions cut 0 bases from V and 0 bases from J, with 12 bases between. The CDR3 sequence is 18 residues long. CDR3 sequence reads: CASSQDSGSSSYNSPLHF. CDR3 in DNA: TGTGCCAGCAGCCAAGATAGTGGGTCTAGCTCCTATAATTCACCCCTCCACTTT.

The chain links TRBV3-1 to TRBJ2-1; D tentatively reads TRBD1 or TRBD2 (6 bases each). Germline-derived CDR1 and CDR2 are LGHDT and YNNKEL (reference sequence). V lost 3 bases, J lost 6 bases, and 18 bases lay in between. The CDR3 length is 16 residues. DNA of the CDR3: TGTGCCAGCAGCCACTTGGGGGCGGGATCTACCAATGAGCAGTTCTTC. As protein: CASSHLGAGSTNEQFF.

This clonotype was picked up a small number of times. The chain combines TRBV28 with TRBJ2-2, with D unclear. V was shortened by 6 bases and J by 1 base, with 9 bases between the two germline ends. Germline assignment: CDR1 MDHEN and CDR2 SYDVKM. CDR3 length equals 14 residues. This CDR3 is CASSPSENTGELFF. The CDR3 nucleotides are TGTGCCAGCAGCCCATCAGAGAACACCGGGGAGCTGTTTTTT.

This clonotype was counted between two and nine times. This chain uses TRBV3-1 with TRBJ2-1; D possibly corresponds to TRBD2 (7 bases). V lost 3 bases, J lost 6 bases, and 15 bases lay in between. Germline V gene lookup returns CDR1 LGHDT and CDR2 YNNKEL (reference sequence). This CDR3 is built from 15 residues. CDR3 residues: CASSQRGRGSNEQFF. Written as DNA, the CDR3 is TGTGCCAGCAGCCAGCGGGGGCGCGGGTCCAATGAGCAGTTCTTC.

This clonotype was counted ten times or more. The V gene is TRBV6-6, the J gene TRBJ1-5; 9 bases fit TRBD1. The ends lost 6 bases at V and 6 bases at J; junction bases unmatched: 12. CDR3 length: 16 amino acids. Germline-derived CDR1 and CDR2 are MNHNY and SVGAGI (reference sequence). CDR3 residues: CASRKEGQGNSQPQHF. The CDR3 nucleotides read TGTGCCAGCAGAAAGGAGGGACAGGGTAATTCTCAGCCCCAGCATTTT.

CDR3 sequence (DNA): TGTGCCAGCAGCTTAGGGAGGGCAGATACGCAGTATTTT. This translates into CASSLGRADTQYF. This chain links TRBV7-2 with TRBJ2-3; tentatively, D is TRBD2 (6 bases). The CDR3 is 13 residues long. V was pared by 1 base and J by 4 bases, with 6 bases between. Per the germline V gene, CDR1 is SGHTA and CDR2 is FQGNSA.

This clonotype was detected ten times or more. V usage is TRBV6-1 and J usage is TRBJ1-3; D is ambiguous. CDR1 is MNHNS and CDR2 is SASEGT in the germline V gene. The V gene lost 7 bases and the J gene lost 0 bases, with 13 bases spanning the gap. This CDR3 contains 15 residues. CDR3 bases: TGTGCCAGCAAGTCCCCCGGCTCCTCTGGAAACACCATATATTTT. It codes for CASKSPGSSGNTIYF.

At least ten counts were recorded for this clonotype. The chain employs TRBV7-9 and TRBJ2-7; TRBD1 might be the D (5 bases). This CDR3 spans 15 amino acids. Germline V gives CDR1 SEHNR, CDR2 FQNEAQ (reference sequence). The V and J ends lost 1 base and 5 bases respectively, with 15 bases between them. CDR3 protein: CASSLETARWDEQYF. The CDR3 region has the DNA TGTGCCAGCAGCTTAGAGACAGCCCGGTGGGACGAGCAGTACTTC.

Here the CDR3 reads CATSRERLYNEQFF. The CDR3 region has the DNA TGTGCCACCAGCAGAGAGAGACTCTACAATGAGCAGTTCTTC. This chain links TRBV15 with TRBJ2-1; D gene unclear. The germline V and J ends were trimmed by 0 bases and 3 bases, with 6 bases remaining between them. The germline V gene encodes CDR1 LNHNV and CDR2 YYDKDF (reference sequence). The CDR3 loop spans 14 amino acids.

This clonotype has at least ten counts. V gene TRBV5-1 combines with J gene TRBJ1-2; a weak D match, TRBD1 (6 bases). Germline assignment: CDR1 SGHRS and CDR2 YFSETQ. CDR3 length equals 15 residues. Trimming left V 1 base short and J 7 bases short, with 17 bases between. This CDR3 is CASSLNRQGLRGYTF. In DNA, the CDR3 is TGCGCCAGCAGCTTGAACCGGCAGGGGCTACGTGGCTACACCTTC.

In its sample, this clonotype was seen a few times. The chain couples TRBV7-2 to TRBJ2-7, with unresolved D. The CDR3 runs to 15 residues. V was cut by 2 bases and J by 0 bases, with 11 bases left in between. Germline CDR1 SGHTA, CDR2 FQGNSA. DNA of the CDR3: TGTGCCAGCAGCTTAAAGTTCGCGAGCTCCTACGAGCAGTACTTC. This encodes CASSLKFASSYEQYF.

The rearrangement links TRBV12-3 or TRBV12-4 to TRBJ2-3; weak D call: TRBD2 (6 bases). The CDR3 is made up of 13 amino acids. Trimming took 6 bases from V and 2 from J, leaving 9 bases between them. The CDR3 sequence is CASRIADTDTQYF. The CDR3 region has the DNA TGTGCCAGCAGGATAGCGGACACAGATACGCAGTATTTT.

This clonotype occurred a few times. The V and J genes are TRBV2 and TRBJ2-5; the D is unclear. This CDR3 has 14 amino acids. The V end was cut by 3 bases, the J end by 1 base, with 9 bases between. Per the germline V gene, CDR1 is SNHLY and CDR2 is FYNNEI. The DNA for the CDR3 is TGTGCCAGCAGTGATCAGCAAACCCAAGAGACCCAGTACTTC. This sequence encodes CASSDQQTQETQYF.

The table lists this clonotype with many counts. The gene calls are TRBV6-1 and TRBJ2-1; 10 bases fit TRBD2. Germline assignment: CDR1 MNHNS and CDR2 SASEGT. J was trimmed by 7 bases and V by 3 bases; bases with no gene match: 6. The CDR3 is made up of 15 amino acids. The CDR3 DNA reads TGTGCCAGCAGTGACTCCGGACTAGCGGCAAATGAGCAGTTCTTC. Protein: CASSDSGLAANEQFF.

This clonotype has a count of ten or more. This chain links TRBV6-6 with TRBJ2-2; 10 nucleotides agree with TRBD2. The CDR3 totals 16 residues. Germline CDR1 MNHNY, CDR2 SVGAGI (reference sequence). V lost 11 bases and J lost 3; bases outside the gene matches: 12. The CDR3 is CAGRSGRGGDTGELFF. The CDR3 coding sequence is TGTGCCGGCCGGAGCGGGAGGGGAGGGGACACCGGGGAGCTGTTTTTT.

This clonotype was found many times. The chain couples TRBV12-3 or TRBV12-4 to TRBJ2-7; the D gene is possibly TRBD2 (5 bases). The CDR3 extends over 16 amino acids. V lost 7 bases and J lost 6, with 25 bases in between. CDR3 bases: TGTGCCAGCACCCGGGGATTAGCCCGAGGAGGTCGCGAGCAGTACTTC. Translating it yields CASTRGLARGGREQYF.

This clonotype showed up many times. This chain uses TRBV7-9 with TRBJ2-2, with 13 bases identical to TRBD2. The germline V gene has CDR1 SEHNR and CDR2 FQNEAQ (reference sequence). The ends lost 5 bases at V and 5 bases at J; junction bases unmatched: 5. The CDR3 covers 16 residues. As DNA, the CDR3 is TGTGCCAGCAGCGGACTAGCGGGAGAGCGAACCGGGGAGCTGTTTTTT. It encodes CASSGLAGERTGELFF. The full variable domain, in which reference TRBV7-9 and TRBJ2-2 provide the parts outside the CDR3, is DTGVSQNPRHKITKRGQNVTFRCDPISEHNRLYWYRQTLGQGPEFLTYFQNEAQLEKSRLLSDRFSAERPKGSFSTLEIQRTEQGDSAMYLCASSGLAGERTGELFFGEGSRLTVL.

This rearrangement joins TRBV4-3 to TRBJ2-7; D call uncertain. This CDR3 contains 13 residues. Trimming took 4 bases from V and 1 from J, leaving 8 bases between them. Germline values: CDR1 LGHNA, CDR2 YSLEER. The CDR3 region is CASSPRRSYEQYF. DNA of the CDR3: TGCGCCAGCAGCCCTCGTAGGTCCTACGAGCAGTACTTC.

This clonotype has ten or more counts. The chain joins TRBV7-2 to TRBJ2-3; 10 bases align to TRBD2. The CDR3 has 15 amino acids. V trimming: 6 bases; J trimming: 1 base; junction bases outside the gene matches: 4. In germline, CDR1 is SGHTA, CDR2 FQGNSA. CDR3 sequence: CASRSLAGRTDTQYF. The CDR3 nucleotides are TGTGCCAGCAGGTCACTAGCGGGACGCACAGATACGCAGTATTTT. Full variable domain (outside the CDR3, taken from reference TRBV7-2 and TRBJ2-3): GAGVSQSPSNKVTEKGKDVELRCDPISGHTALYWYRQSLGQGLEFLIYFQGNSAPDKSGLPSDRFSAERTGGSVSTLTIQRTQQEDSAVYLCASRSLAGRTDTQYFGPGTRLTVL.

The table lists this clonotype with many counts. The chain carries TRBV7-3 and TRBJ2-7, with D unclear. This CDR3 is 15 amino acids long. Germline V gene lookup returns CDR1 SGHTA and CDR2 FQGTGA. The V end lost 5 bases, the J end lost 0 bases, and 14 bases lay between the germline ends. CDR3: CASSLGPDYSYEQYF. The DNA for the CDR3 is TGTGCCAGCAGCCTAGGACCGGATTACTCCTACGAGCAGTACTTC.

There are many counts of this clonotype. The V and J genes are TRBV9 and TRBJ1-2; no clear D. V lost 0 bases, J lost 3 bases, and 3 bases lay in between. Germline assignment: CDR1 SGDLS and CDR2 YYNGEE. CDR3 length equals 12 residues. The CDR3 nucleotides read TGTGCCAGCAGCGTAGTCCACTATGGCTACACCTTC. Protein sequence: CASSVVHYGYTF.

This clonotype has ten or more counts. This sequence joins TRBV5-5 and TRBJ2-4, with a possible D match to TRBD1 (5 bases). V lost 2 bases and J lost 9, with 6 bases in between. CDR3 size: 11 residues. Germline-derived CDR1 and CDR2 are SGHKS and YYEKEE (reference sequence). The CDR3 sequence is CASSFGAIQYF. The CDR3, as DNA: TGTGCCAGCAGCTTTGGGGCCATTCAGTACTTC.

This clonotype was recorded many times. This rearrangement joins TRBV28 to TRBJ2-7; 7 nucleotides match TRBD2. V gave up 4 bases and J gave up 6 bases; unmatched junction bases: 15. Per the germline V gene, CDR1 is MDHEN and CDR2 is SYDVKM. This CDR3 contains 16 residues. CDR3 loop: CASSSVPTSRLSEQYF. CDR3 in DNA: TGTGCCAGCAGTTCAGTCCCGACTAGCAGATTAAGCGAGCAGTACTTC.

This clonotype has at least ten counts. The chain carries TRBV5-8 and TRBJ2-3; possibly TRBD1 for D (6 bases). CDR1 and CDR2 (germline): SGHTS, YDEGEE. V was trimmed by 7 bases and J by 8 bases, leaving 11 bases between them. The CDR3 runs 11 residues. The CDR3 loop reads CASARGSTQYF. DNA for the CDR3: TGTGCCAGCGCGAGGGGGAGTACGCAGTATTTT.

In its sample, this clonotype was seen many times. This chain connects TRBV28 to TRBJ2-3; 8 nucleotides line up with TRBD2. Germline V gene data show CDR1 as MDHEN and CDR2 as SYDVKM. This CDR3 region has 14 residues. The junction had 4 bases not matched to a gene; V was cut back by 6 bases and J by 2 bases. CDR3 region: CASRSGSNTDTQYF. The CDR3 DNA sequence: TGTGCCAGCAGGAGCGGGAGTAACACAGATACGCAGTATTTT.

The chain recombines TRBV20-1 with TRBJ2-7, with D unresolved. Trimming took 6 bases from V and 2 from J, leaving 14 bases between them. The CDR3 consists of 13 residues. Germline lookup yields CDR1 DFQATT and CDR2 SNEGSKA (reference sequence). CDR3 DNA sequence: TGCAGTGCCCCTGCCCTTGTTCCCTACGAGCAGTACTTC. Amino acid sequence: CSAPALVPYEQYF.